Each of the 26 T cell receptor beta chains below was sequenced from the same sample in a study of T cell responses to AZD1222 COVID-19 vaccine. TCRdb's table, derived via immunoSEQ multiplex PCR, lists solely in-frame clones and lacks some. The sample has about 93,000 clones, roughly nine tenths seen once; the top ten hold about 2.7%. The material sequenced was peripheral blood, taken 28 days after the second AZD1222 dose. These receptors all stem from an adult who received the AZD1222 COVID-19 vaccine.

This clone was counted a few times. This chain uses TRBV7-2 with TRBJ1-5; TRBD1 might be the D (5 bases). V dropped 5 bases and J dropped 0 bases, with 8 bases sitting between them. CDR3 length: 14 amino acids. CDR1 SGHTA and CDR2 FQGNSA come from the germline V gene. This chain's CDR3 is CASSPDSSNQPQHF. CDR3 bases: TGTGCCAGCAGCCCTGACAGTAGCAATCAGCCCCAGCATTTT.

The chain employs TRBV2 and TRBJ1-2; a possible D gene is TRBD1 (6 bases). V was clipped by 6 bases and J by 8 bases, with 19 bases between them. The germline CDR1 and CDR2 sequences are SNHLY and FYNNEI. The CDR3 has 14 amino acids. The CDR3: CASRKGQSQGGYTF. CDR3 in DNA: TGTGCCAGCAGGAAAGGACAGTCCCAGGGAGGCTACACCTTC.

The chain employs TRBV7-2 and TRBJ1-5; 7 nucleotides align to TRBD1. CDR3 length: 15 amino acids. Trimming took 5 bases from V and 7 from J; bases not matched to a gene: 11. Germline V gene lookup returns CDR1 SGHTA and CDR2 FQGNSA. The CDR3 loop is CASSPTTGWRQPQHF. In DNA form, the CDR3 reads TGTGCCAGCAGCCCGACGACAGGGTGGAGGCAGCCCCAGCATTTT. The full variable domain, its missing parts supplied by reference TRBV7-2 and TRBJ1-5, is GAGVSQSPSNKVTEKGKDVELRCDPISGHTALYWYRQSLGQGLEFLIYFQGNSAPDKSGLPSDRFSAERTGGSVSTLTIQRTQQEDSAVYLCASSPTTGWRQPQHFGDGTRLSIL.

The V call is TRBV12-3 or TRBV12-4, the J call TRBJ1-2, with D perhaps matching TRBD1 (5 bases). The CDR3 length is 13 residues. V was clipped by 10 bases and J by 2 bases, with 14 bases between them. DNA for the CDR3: TGTGCCACCTCCTTGACAGCAAACTATGGCTACACCTTC. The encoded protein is CATSLTANYGYTF.

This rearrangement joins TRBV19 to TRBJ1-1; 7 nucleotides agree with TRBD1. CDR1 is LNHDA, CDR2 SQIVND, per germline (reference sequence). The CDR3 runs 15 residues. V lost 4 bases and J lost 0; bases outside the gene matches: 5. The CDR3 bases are TGTGCCAGTAGTAGGGAGGGACAGTTGAACACTGAAGCTTTCTTT. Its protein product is CASSREGQLNTEAFF.

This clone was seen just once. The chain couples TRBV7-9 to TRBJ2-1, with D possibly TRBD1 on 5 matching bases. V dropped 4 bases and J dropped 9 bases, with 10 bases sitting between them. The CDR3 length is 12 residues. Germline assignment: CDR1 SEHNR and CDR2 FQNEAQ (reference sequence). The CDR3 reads CASSSLDTEQFF. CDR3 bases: TGTGCCAGCAGCTCTCTGGACACTGAGCAGTTCTTC.

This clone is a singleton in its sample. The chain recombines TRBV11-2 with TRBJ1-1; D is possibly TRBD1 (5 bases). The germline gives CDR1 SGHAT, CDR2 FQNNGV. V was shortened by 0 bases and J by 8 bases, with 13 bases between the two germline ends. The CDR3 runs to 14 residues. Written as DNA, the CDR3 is TGTGCCAGCAGCTTAGACCTGGGGCTAGGGGAAGCTTTCTTT. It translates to CASSLDLGLGEAFF.

The chain's CDR3 is CASSLDGGNTEAFF. In nucleotides, the CDR3 is TGTGCCAGCAGCTTAGATGGGGGAAACACTGAAGCTTTCTTT. This chain uses TRBV7-9 with TRBJ1-1; a weak D match, TRBD1 (5 bases). Between the trimmed V and J ends, which lost 1 base and 2 bases, there was a span of 8 bases. This CDR3 is 14 amino acids long. The germline V gene encodes CDR1 SEHNR and CDR2 FQNEAQ (reference sequence).

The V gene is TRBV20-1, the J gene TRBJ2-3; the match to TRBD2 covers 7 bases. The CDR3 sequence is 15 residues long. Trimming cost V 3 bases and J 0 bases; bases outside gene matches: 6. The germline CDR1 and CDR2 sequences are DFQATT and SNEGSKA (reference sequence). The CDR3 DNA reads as TGCAGTGCTAGTCGGGGGGTGACTAGCACAGATACGCAGTATTTT. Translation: CSASRGVTSTDTQYF.

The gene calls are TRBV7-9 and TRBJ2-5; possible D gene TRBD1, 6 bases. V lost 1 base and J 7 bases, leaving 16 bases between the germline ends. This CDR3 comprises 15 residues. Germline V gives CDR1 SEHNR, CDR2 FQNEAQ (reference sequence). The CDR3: CASSLGEQGWATQYF. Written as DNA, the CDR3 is TGTGCCAGCAGCTTAGGAGAACAGGGCTGGGCGACCCAGTACTTC.

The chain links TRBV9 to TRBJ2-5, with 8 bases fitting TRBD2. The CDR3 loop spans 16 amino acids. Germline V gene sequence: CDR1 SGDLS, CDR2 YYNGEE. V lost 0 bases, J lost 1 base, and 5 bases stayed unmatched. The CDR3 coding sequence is TGTGCCAGCAGCGTAGGGAATAGCGGGGTCCAAGAGACCCAGTACTTC. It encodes CASSVGNSGVQETQYF.

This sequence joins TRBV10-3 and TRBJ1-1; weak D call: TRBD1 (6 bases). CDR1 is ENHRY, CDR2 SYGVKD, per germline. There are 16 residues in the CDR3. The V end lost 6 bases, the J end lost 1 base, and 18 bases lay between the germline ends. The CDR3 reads CAIRPASQGSNTEAFF. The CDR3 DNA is TGTGCCATCAGGCCCGCGTCACAGGGTTCGAACACTGAAGCTTTCTTT.

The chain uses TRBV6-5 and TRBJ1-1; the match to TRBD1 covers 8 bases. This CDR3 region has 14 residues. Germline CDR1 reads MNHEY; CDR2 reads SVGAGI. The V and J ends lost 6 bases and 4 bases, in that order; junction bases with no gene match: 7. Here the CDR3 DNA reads TGTGCCAGCAGACGGACAGGGTCCGGCACTGAAGCTTTCTTT. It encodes CASRRTGSGTEAFF.

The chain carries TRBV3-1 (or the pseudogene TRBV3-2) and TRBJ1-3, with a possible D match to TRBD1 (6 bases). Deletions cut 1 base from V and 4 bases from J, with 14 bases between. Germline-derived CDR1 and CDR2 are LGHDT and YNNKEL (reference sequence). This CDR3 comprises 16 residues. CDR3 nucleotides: TGTGCCAGCAGCCAAGTCCCAACAGGGTTAGGAAACACCATATATTTT. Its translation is CASSQVPTGLGNTIYF.

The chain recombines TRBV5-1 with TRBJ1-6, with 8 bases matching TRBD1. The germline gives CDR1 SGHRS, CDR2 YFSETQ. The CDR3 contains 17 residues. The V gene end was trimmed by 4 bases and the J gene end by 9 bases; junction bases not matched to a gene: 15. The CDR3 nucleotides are TGCGCCAGCAGCAGTGGATATGACAGGGGATCTGGTTCACCCCTCCACTTT. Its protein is CASSSGYDRGSGSPLHF. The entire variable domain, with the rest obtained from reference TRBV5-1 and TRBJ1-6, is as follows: KAGVTQTPRYLIKTRGQQVTLSCSPISGHRSVSWYQQTPGQGLQFLFEYFSETQRNKGNFPGRFSGRQFSNSRSEMNVSTLELGDSALYLCASSSGYDRGSGSPLHFGNGTRLTVT.

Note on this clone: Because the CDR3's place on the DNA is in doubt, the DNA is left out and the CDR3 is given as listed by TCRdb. This chain's CDR3 is CASSFTRVAKGNPKAFF. The chain joins TRBV21-1 to TRBJ1-1; the tabulated D call, TRBD1, remains unverified against the DNA. TRBV21-1 is labeled a pseudogene. The CDR3 totals 17 residues, both ends included.

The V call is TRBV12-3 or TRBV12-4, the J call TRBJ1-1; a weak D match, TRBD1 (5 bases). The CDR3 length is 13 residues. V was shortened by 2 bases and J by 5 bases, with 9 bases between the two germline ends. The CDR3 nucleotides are TGTGCCAGCAGTTTAAAGGGGAATACTGAAGCTTTCTTT. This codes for CASSLKGNTEAFF.

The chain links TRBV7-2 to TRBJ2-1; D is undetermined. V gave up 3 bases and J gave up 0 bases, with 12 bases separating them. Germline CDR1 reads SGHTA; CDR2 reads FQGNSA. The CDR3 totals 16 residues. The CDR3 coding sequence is TGTGCCAGCAGCTTGGCCTACCCGCGCTCCTACAATGAGCAGTTCTTC. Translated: CASSLAYPRSYNEQFF.

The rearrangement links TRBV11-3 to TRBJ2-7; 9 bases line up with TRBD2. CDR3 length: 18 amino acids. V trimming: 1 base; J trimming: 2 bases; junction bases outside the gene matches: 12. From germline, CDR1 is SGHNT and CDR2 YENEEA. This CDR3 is CASSLGRILAGVPYEQYF. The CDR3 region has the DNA TGTGCCAGCAGCTTAGGCCGCATTTTAGCGGGAGTTCCCTACGAGCAGTACTTC.

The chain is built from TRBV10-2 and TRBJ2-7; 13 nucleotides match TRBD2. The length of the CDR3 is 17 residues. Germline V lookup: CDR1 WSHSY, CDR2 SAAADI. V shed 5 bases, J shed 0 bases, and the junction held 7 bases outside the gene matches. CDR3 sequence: CASSRGLAGVSSYEQYF. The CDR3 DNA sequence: TGCGCCAGCAGTCGCGGACTAGCGGGGGTTTCCTCCTACGAGCAGTACTTC.

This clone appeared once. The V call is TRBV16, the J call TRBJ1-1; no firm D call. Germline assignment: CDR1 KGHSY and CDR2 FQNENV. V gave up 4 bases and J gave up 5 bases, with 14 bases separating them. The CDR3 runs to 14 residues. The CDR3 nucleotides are TGTGCCAGCAGCCTTGGGTTCGGGCGTACTGAAGCTTTCTTT. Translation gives CASSLGFGRTEAFF.

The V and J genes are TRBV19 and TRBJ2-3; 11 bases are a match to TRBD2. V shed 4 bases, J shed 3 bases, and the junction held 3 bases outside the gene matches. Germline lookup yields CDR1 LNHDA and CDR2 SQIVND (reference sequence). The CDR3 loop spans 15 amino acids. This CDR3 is CASSKGLAATDTQYF. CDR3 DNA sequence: TGTGCCAGTAGTAAGGGACTAGCGGCGACAGATACGCAGTATTTT.

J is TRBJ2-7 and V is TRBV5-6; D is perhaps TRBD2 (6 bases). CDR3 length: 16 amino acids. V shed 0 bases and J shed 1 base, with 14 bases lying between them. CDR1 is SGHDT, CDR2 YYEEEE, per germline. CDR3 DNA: TGTGCCAGCAGCTTGGTGCCGGGGGAAGTATCCTACGAGCAGTACTTC. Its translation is CASSLVPGEVSYEQYF.

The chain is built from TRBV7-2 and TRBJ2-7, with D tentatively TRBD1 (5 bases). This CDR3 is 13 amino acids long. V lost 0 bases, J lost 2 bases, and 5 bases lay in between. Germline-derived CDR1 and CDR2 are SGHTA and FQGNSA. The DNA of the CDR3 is TGTGCCAGCAGCTTAGCCAGGGCCTACGAGCAGTACTTC. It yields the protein CASSLARAYEQYF.

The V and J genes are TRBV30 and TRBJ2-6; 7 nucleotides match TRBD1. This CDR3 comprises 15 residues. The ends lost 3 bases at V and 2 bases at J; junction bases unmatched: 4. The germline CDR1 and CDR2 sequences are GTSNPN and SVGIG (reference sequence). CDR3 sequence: CAWRTDRAGANVLTF. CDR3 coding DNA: TGTGCCTGGAGGACCGACAGGGCTGGGGCCAACGTCCTGACTTTC.

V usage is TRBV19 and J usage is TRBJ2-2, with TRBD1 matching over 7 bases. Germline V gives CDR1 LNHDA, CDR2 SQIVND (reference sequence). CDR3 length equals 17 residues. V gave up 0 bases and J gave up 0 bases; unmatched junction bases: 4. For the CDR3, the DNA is TGTGCCAGTAGTATAGAATCCGGGACAGCGAACACCGGGGAGCTGTTTTTT. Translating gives CASSIESGTANTGELFF.